The next 6 T cell receptor beta chains were all read from a single sample in a study of blood T cell repertoires in COVID-19. TCRdb's table, derived via immunoSEQ multiplex PCR, lists solely in-frame clones and lacks some. The table lists 140,000 or so clones, over 65% of them singletons. Sequenced input: peripheral blood. The receptors derive from a human donor in a cohort sampled during active COVID-19.

The CDR3 reads CASSLGDREVSYGYTF. Here the CDR3 DNA reads TGTGCCAGCAGCTTAGGGGACAGGGAAGTGAGCTATGGCTACACCTTC. The rearrangement joins TRBV13 to TRBJ1-2; 8 bases agree with TRBD1. This CDR3 has 16 residues. Germline V lookup: CDR1 PRHDT, CDR2 FYEKMQ (reference sequence). V was clipped by 0 bases and J by 4 bases; unmatched bases: 7.

The V gene is TRBV11-2, the J gene TRBJ1-1; possible D gene TRBD1, 5 bases. The V gene lost 3 bases and the J gene lost 4 bases, with 15 bases spanning the gap. The CDR3 has 15 amino acids. Germline V gene sequence: CDR1 SGHAT, CDR2 FQNNGV. The CDR3 DNA reads TGTGCCAGCAGCTTTGAAAGGTCAGGGCCCACTGAAGCTTTCTTT. It codes for CASSFERSGPTEAFF.

The CDR3 sequence: CSVRAQDRGRDEQYF. DNA of the CDR3: TGCAGCGTTCGGGCCCAGGACAGGGGGCGAGACGAGCAGTACTTC. The rearrangement links TRBV29-1 to TRBJ2-7; TRBD1 aligns across 11 bases. Trimming at V came to 5 bases and at J to 5 bases, leaving 11 bases not matched to a gene. This CDR3 is built from 15 residues. Germline V gene sequence: CDR1 SQVTM, CDR2 ANQGSEA.

The chain uses TRBV7-2 and TRBJ1-2, with 8 nucleotides matching TRBD1. V lost 3 bases to trimming and J lost 2 bases; unmatched junction nucleotides: 8. The germline V gene has CDR1 SGHTA and CDR2 FQGNSA. The CDR3 is 16 amino acids. This chain's CDR3 is CASSLSAGGENYGYTF. DNA of the CDR3: TGTGCCAGCAGCTTGTCGGCAGGGGGCGAGAACTATGGCTACACCTTC.

V is TRBV30 and J is TRBJ2-3; 9 bases align to TRBD1. Germline V gene lookup returns CDR1 GTSNPN and CDR2 SVGIG (reference sequence). This CDR3 has 14 amino acids. The V segment lost 6 bases and the J segment 1 base; nucleotides outside the gene matches: 5. The CDR3 region has the DNA TGTGCCTGCTCGGGACAGGGTGGCACAGATACGCAGTATTTT. Translation gives CACSGQGGTDTQYF.

V is TRBV6-1 and J is TRBJ2-3; 8 bases agree with TRBD2. The germline CDR1 and CDR2 sequences are MNHNS and SASEGT. V dropped 2 bases and J dropped 4; count of bases not matched to a gene: 8. The CDR3 consists of 16 residues. The CDR3 here is CASSERSGRASDTQYF. The DNA of the CDR3 is TGTGCCAGCAGTGAAAGGAGCGGGAGAGCTTCAGATACGCAGTATTTT.